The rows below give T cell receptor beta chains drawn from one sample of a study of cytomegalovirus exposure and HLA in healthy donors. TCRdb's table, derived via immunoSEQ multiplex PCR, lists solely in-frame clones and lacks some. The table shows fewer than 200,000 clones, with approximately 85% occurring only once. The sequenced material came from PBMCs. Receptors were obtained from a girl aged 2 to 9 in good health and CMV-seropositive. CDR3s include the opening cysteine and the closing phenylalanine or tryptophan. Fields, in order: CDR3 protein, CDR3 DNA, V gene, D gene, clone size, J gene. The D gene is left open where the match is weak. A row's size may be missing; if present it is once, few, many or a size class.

CAWTRETLLNSPLHF TGTGCCTGGACTCGAGAGACTTTATTGAATTCACCCCTCCACTTT TRBV30 NA once TRBJ1-6
CASSPGRGTSGSREETQYF TGTGCCAGCAGCCCTGGGAGAGGGACTAGCGGGAGTAGGGAAGAGACCCAGTACTTC TRBV4-2 TRBD2 once TRBJ2-5
CASRKPGSGANVLTF TGTGCCAGTAGGAAACCCGGGTCTGGGGCCAACGTCCTGACTTTC TRBV19 NA once TRBJ2-6
CASSLEGGTYEQYF TGCGCCAGCAGCTTGGAAGGGGGCACCTACGAGCAGTACTTC TRBV5-1 TRBD1 NA TRBJ2-7
CASTTLRGGYSREQYF TGTGCCAGCACCACCCTTCGGGGGGGATACTCCCGGGAGCAGTACTTC TRBV7-9 TRBD2 NA TRBJ2-7
CASSLARLAETQYF TGCGCCAGCAGCTTGGCTCGACTAGCAGAGACCCAGTACTTC TRBV5-1 TRBD2 once TRBJ2-5
CASSRWRLALIYEQYF TGTGCCAGTAGTAGGTGGCGATTAGCACTTATCTACGAGCAGTACTTC TRBV19 NA NA TRBJ2-7
CASSSILAGGYYNEQFF TGTGCCAGCAGCTCAATCCTAGCGGGAGGGTACTACAATGAGCAGTTCTTC TRBV28 TRBD2 NA TRBJ2-1
CASSHNRGRSTDTQYF TGTGCCAGCAGCCACAACAGGGGGCGGAGCACAGATACGCAGTATTTT TRBV7-9 TRBD1 once TRBJ2-3
CAWSVRDRGNEKLFF TGTGCCTGGAGTGTACGGGACAGGGGTAATGAAAAACTGTTTTTT TRBV30 TRBD1 few TRBJ1-4
CVTSGRTHTDTQYF TGTGTCACTAGCGGGAGGACTCACACAGATACGCAGTATTTT TRBV2 TRBD2 NA TRBJ2-3
CSVQSTDTQYF TGCAGCGTTCAAAGCACAGATACGCAGTATTTT TRBV29-1 NA NA TRBJ2-3
CAWVWAGGHEQYF TGTGCCTGGGTTTGGGCAGGGGGCCACGAGCAGTACTTC TRBV30 TRBD1 NA TRBJ2-7
CASSQTFGDTQYF TGCGCCAGCAGCCAAACTTTCGGGGATACGCAGTATTTT TRBV4-1 NA NA TRBJ2-3
CATADSGNTIYF TGTGCCACCGCAGACTCTGGAAACACCATATATTTT TRBV7-9 NA NA TRBJ1-3
CAWRGAGGRADTQYF TGTGCCTGGAGGGGGGCGGGGGGAAGGGCAGATACGCAGTATTTT TRBV30 TRBD2 NA TRBJ2-3
CASTMDINWANEQFF TGCGCCAGCACCATGGACATCAACTGGGCTAATGAGCAGTTCTTC TRBV5-1 NA NA TRBJ2-1
CASSLTLKAVTSTDTQYF TGTGCCAGCAGTTTGACCCTAAAAGCGGTGACTAGCACAGATACGCAGTATTTT TRBV28 NA NA TRBJ2-3
CASSHHSYNEQFF TGTGCCAGCAGCCATCACTCCTACAATGAGCAGTTCTTC TRBV11-2 NA NA TRBJ2-1
CASSFRDRNFYGYTF TGTGCCAGCAGCTTCCGGGACAGGAATTTCTATGGCTACACCTTC TRBV14 TRBD1 NA TRBJ1-2
CASSIRELADDNEQFF TGCGCCAGCTCCATAAGGGAACTAGCGGATGACAATGAGCAGTTCTTC TRBV5-1 TRBD2 NA TRBJ2-1
CASSPGGSETQYF TGTGCCAGCTCACCAGGGGGCTCGGAGACCCAGTACTTC TRBV18 NA NA TRBJ2-5
CASKGQGAAEAFF TGTGCCAGCAAAGGGCAGGGGGCCGCTGAAGCTTTCTTT TRBV2 TRBD1 NA TRBJ1-1
CASRPTSGSYNEQFF TGTGCCAGCAGACCGACTAGCGGGAGCTACAATGAGCAGTTCTTC TRBV5-6 TRBD2 NA TRBJ2-1
CASSSPGTANQPQHF TGTGCCAGCAGCTCCCCTGGGACAGCTAACCAGCCCCAGCATTTT TRBV7-3 TRBD1 NA TRBJ1-5
CASSYQGTVNTEAFF TGTGCCAGCAGTTACCAGGGTACGGTGAACACTGAAGCTTTCTTT TRBV6-5 NA NA TRBJ1-1
CASSLLGTGLGTEAFF TGTGCCAGCAGTCTTTTAGGGACAGGGCTGGGCACTGAAGCTTTCTTT TRBV28 TRBD1 NA TRBJ1-1
CASCGTQETQYF TGTGCCAGCTGCGGGACCCAAGAGACCCAGTACTTC TRBV2 NA NA TRBJ2-5
CAWSVLGYEQFF TGTGCCTGGAGTGTATTGGGCTATGAGCAGTTCTTC TRBV30 NA NA TRBJ2-1
CASSVGQGRETQYF TGTGCCAGCAGCGTGGGACAGGGGAGAGAGACCCAGTACTTC TRBV7-8 TRBD1 NA TRBJ2-5
CASSYEQGYSNQPQHF TGTGCCAGCAGTTACGAACAGGGCTATAGCAATCAGCCCCAGCATTTT TRBV6-6 NA NA TRBJ1-5
CASSPVGQYRPDTQYF TGCGCCAGCAGCCCTGTGGGACAATATCGGCCAGATACGCAGTATTTT TRBV5-1 NA NA TRBJ2-3
CSGRSTHGYTF TGCAGCGGACGATCGACACATGGCTACACCTTC TRBV29-1 NA NA TRBJ1-2
CASSRTGMGTEAFF TGTGCCAGCAGTCGGACAGGGATGGGCACTGAAGCTTTCTTT TRBV2 TRBD1 NA TRBJ1-1
CAWSKPSGANVLTF TGTGCCTGGAGTAAGCCCTCTGGGGCCAACGTCCTGACTTTC TRBV30 NA NA TRBJ2-6
CASSLVMGAYGYTF TGCGCCAGCAGCTTGGTAATGGGGGCCTATGGCTACACCTTC TRBV5-1 NA once TRBJ1-2
CASSLLEQYF TGCGCCAGCAGCTTGCTCGAGCAGTACTTC TRBV5-1 NA few TRBJ2-7
CASRPPLAGVHEQYF TGTGCCAGCCGACCGCCCTTAGCGGGAGTCCACGAGCAGTACTTC TRBV28 TRBD2 once TRBJ2-7
CASSSQTGFSGNTIYF TGTGCCAGCAGCTCCCAGACAGGATTCTCTGGAAACACCATATATTTT TRBV5-4 NA NA TRBJ1-3
CASTSLTWRYTF TGTGCCAGCACCTCCCTGACATGGCGCTACACCTTC TRBV28 NA once TRBJ1-2
CATTNGLAGGEQYF TGTGCCACGACGAATGGACTAGCGGGAGGCGAGCAGTACTTC TRBV2 TRBD2 NA TRBJ2-7